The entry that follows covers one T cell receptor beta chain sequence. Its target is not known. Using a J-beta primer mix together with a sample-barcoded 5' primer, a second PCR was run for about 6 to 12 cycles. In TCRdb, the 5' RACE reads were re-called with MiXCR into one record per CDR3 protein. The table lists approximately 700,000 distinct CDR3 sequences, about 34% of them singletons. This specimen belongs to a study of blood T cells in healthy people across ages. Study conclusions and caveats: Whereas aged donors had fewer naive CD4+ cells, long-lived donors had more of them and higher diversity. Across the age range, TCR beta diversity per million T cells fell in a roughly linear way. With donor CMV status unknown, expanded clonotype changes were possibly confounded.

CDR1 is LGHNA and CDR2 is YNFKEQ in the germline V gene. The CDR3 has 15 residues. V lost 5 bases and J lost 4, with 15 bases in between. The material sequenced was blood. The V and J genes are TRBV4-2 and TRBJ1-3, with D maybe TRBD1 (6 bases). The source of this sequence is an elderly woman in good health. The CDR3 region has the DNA TGTGCCAGCAGCTATCTACAGGGATCCGGAAACACCATATATTTT. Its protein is CASSYLQGSGNTIYF.